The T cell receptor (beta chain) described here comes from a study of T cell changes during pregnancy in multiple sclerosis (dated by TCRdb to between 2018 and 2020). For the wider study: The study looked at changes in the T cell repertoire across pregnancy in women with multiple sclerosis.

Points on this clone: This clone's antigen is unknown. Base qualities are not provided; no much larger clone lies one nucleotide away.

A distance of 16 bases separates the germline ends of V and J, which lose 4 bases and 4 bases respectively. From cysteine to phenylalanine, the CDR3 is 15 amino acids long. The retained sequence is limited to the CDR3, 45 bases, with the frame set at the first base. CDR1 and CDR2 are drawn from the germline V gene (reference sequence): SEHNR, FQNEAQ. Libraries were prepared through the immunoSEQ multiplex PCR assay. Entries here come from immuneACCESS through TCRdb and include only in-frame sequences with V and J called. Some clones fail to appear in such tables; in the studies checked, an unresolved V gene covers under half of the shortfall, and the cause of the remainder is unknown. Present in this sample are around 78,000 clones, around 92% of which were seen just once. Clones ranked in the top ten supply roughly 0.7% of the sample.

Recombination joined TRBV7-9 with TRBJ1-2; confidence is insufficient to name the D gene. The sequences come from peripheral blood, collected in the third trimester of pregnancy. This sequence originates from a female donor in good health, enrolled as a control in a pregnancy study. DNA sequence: TGTGCCAGCAGCTCAACAGACAACCAAACCTATGGCTACACCTTC. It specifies CASSSTDNQTYGYTF. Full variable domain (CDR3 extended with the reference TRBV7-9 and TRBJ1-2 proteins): DTGVSQNPRHKITKRGQNVTFRCDPISEHNRLYWYRQTLGQGPEFLTYFQNEAQLEKSRLLSDRFSAERPKGSFSTLEIQRTEQGDSAMYLCASSSTDNQTYGYTFGSGTRLTVV.